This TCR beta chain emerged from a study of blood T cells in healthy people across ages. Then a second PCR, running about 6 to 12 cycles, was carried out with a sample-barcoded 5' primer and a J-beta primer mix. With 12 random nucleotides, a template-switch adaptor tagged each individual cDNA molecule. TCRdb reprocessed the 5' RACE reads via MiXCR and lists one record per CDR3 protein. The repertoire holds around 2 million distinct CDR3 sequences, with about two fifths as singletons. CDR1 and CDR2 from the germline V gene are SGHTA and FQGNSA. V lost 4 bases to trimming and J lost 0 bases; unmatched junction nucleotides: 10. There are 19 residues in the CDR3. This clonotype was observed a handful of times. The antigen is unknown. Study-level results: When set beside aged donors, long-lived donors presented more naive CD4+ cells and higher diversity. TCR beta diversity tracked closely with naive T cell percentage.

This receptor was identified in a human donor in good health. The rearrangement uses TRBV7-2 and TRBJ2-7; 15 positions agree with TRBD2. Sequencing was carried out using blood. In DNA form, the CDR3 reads TGTGCCAGCAGCTCAAAAGGACTAGCGGGGGGGAGGAGCTCCTACGAGCAGTACTTC. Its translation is CASSSKGLAGGRSSYEQYF. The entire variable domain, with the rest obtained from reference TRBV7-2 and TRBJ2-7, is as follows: GAGVSQSPSNKVTEKGKDVELRCDPISGHTALYWYRQSLGQGLEFLIYFQGNSAPDKSGLPSDRFSAERTGGSVSTLTIQRTQQEDSAVYLCASSSKGLAGGRSSYEQYFGPGTRLTVT.